These 13 T cell receptor beta chains were sequenced from one sample in a study of cytotoxic CD8 clonotypes in ibrutinib-treated CLL. Some clones are missing from TCRdb's copy, which holds only in-frame ones; the method was immunoSEQ multiplex PCR. The table records just over 200,000 clones, 70% of them present only once. Sample: PBMCs, taken after 12 months of ibrutinib treatment. Receptor source: a human donor with chronic lymphocytic leukemia.

V usage is TRBV29-1 and J usage is TRBJ2-7; 11 positions agree with TRBD2. Trimming cost V 7 bases and J 3 bases; bases outside gene matches: 8. The CDR3 length is 14 residues. Looked up from germline, CDR1 is SQVTM and CDR2 is ANQGSEA. CDR3 in amino acids: CSANGLAGNYEQYF. The DNA of the CDR3 is TGCAGCGCAAACGGACTAGCGGGTAACTACGAGCAGTACTTC.

This clone was seen only a few times. The chain links TRBV30 to TRBJ2-5; 11 bases are shared with TRBD2. The ends lost 0 bases at V and 4 bases at J; junction bases unmatched: 1. In germline, CDR1 is GTSNPN, CDR2 SVGIG (reference sequence). The CDR3 extends over 14 amino acids. The CDR3 sequence is CAWSVLAGGETQYF. The CDR3 bases are TGTGCCTGGAGTGTTCTAGCGGGAGGAGAGACCCAGTACTTC.

This clone was observed a few times. The chain has TRBV5-4 and TRBJ1-2; TRBD1 is a possible D gene (5 bases). CDR1 SGHNT and CDR2 YYREEE come from the germline V gene (reference sequence). The CDR3 runs to 14 residues. The V gene lost 1 base and the J gene lost 7 bases, with 14 bases spanning the gap. CDR3 in amino acids: CASSLWQGYSGYTF. For the CDR3, the DNA is TGTGCCAGCAGCTTGTGGCAGGGTTACTCTGGCTACACCTTC.

The J gene is TRBJ2-3, the V gene TRBV5-1, with D hard to call. There are 15 residues in the CDR3. CDR1 and CDR2 (germline): SGHRS, YFSETQ. V lost 2 bases and J lost 0, with 10 bases in between. This CDR3 is CASSFQSSSTDTQYF. The DNA of the CDR3 is TGCGCCAGCAGCTTTCAGAGTTCTAGCACAGATACGCAGTATTTT.

The V and J genes are TRBV30 and TRBJ1-3; 9 bases are shared with TRBD1. The germline gives CDR1 GTSNPN, CDR2 SVGIG (reference sequence). Germline trimming cut 7 bases from V and 3 bases from J; bases unmatched to any gene: 7. This CDR3 comprises 14 residues. CDR3 protein: CAYVQGAGGNTIYF. In DNA form, the CDR3 reads TGTGCCTACGTACAGGGGGCGGGTGGAAACACCATATATTTT.

A remark on this clone: A far more abundant clone sits one base away, making this likely a read error. The V call is TRBV2, the J call TRBJ1-2; a weak D match, TRBD1 (6 bases). The germline gives CDR1 SNHLY, CDR2 FYNNEI. The CDR3 length is 13 residues. With 6 bases removed from V and 2 bases from J, the gap between germline ends came to 10 bases. CDR3 sequence reads: CASSADRNYGYTF. CDR3 bases: TGTGCCAGCAGCGCCGACAGGAACTATGGCTACACCTTC.

This clone occurred many times. This rearrangement joins TRBV6-5 to TRBJ2-7; either TRBD1 or TRBD2 may fit D (5 bases each). V gave up 0 bases and J gave up 3 bases, with 12 bases separating them. CDR3 size: 15 residues. CDR1 and CDR2 from the germline V gene are MNHEY and SVGAGI. CDR3 nucleotide sequence: TGTGCCAGCAGTTACTCCGGCAGAGGGGACTACGAGCAGTACTTC. Translating gives CASSYSGRGDYEQYF.

This chain connects TRBV28 to TRBJ1-2; tentatively, D is TRBD1 (6 bases). V lost 8 bases, J lost 2 bases, and 15 bases lay in between. The CDR3 sequence is 14 residues long. CDR1 MDHEN and CDR2 SYDVKM come from the germline V gene. CDR3 sequence (DNA): TGTGCCAGCCTTGTGGGGGGGCAGAACTATGGCTACACCTTC. This encodes CASLVGGQNYGYTF.

The CDR3 nucleotides read TGCGCCAGCAGCTTGACTCCAGGATACGAGCAGTACTTC. This encodes CASSLTPGYEQYF. V and J are TRBV5-1 and TRBJ2-7, with unresolved D. Trimming shortened V by 1 base and J by 4 bases, and 9 bases separated the two germline ends. Germline values: CDR1 SGHRS, CDR2 YFSETQ. The CDR3 loop spans 13 amino acids.

The CDR3 bases are TGTGCCAGCAGGAAGAGGTCCGGGGAGCTGTTTTTT. This sequence encodes CASRKRSGELFF. The chain combines TRBV5-6 with TRBJ2-2; D not certain. Germline V gene data show CDR1 as SGHDT and CDR2 as YYEEEE. Trimming stripped 5 bases from V and 6 bases from J, with 8 bases between. The CDR3 is made up of 12 amino acids.

The CDR3 loop reads CASSFTSMTYEQYF. The CDR3 nucleotides read TGTGCCAGCAGCTTCACTAGCATGACCTACGAGCAGTACTTC. The rearrangement uses TRBV7-9 and TRBJ2-7; TRBD2 is a possible D gene (6 bases). The CDR3 runs 14 residues. Trimming took 3 bases from V and 2 from J, leaving 11 bases between them. Per germline, CDR1 SEHNR and CDR2 FQNEAQ (reference sequence).

The chain has TRBV7-2 and TRBJ2-3; 13 bases align to TRBD2. The CDR3 has 14 amino acids. V shed 8 bases, J shed 4 bases, and the junction held 3 bases outside the gene matches. Germline V gene sequence: CDR1 SGHTA, CDR2 FQGNSA. The CDR3: CASGGLAGADTQYF. DNA for the CDR3: TGTGCCAGCGGCGGACTAGCGGGAGCAGATACGCAGTATTTT.

The rearrangement links TRBV5-1 to TRBJ2-7, with 9 bases aligning to TRBD1. The CDR3 extends over 14 amino acids. Germline trimming cut 4 bases from V and 6 bases from J; bases unmatched to any gene: 8. Germline CDR1 is SGHRS and CDR2 is YFSETQ. In DNA form, the CDR3 reads TGCGCCAGCAGCCCAGGGGACAGGGCAAGCGAGCAGTACTTC. This codes for CASSPGDRASEQYF.